This paragraph reports one T cell receptor beta chain. Its antigen is undetermined. TCRdb ran MiXCR on the 5' RACE reads and lists one entry per CDR3 protein. This sample has hundreds of thousands of distinct CDR3 sequences, with around 6% found just once. Per germline, CDR1 MNHNS and CDR2 SASEGT. V dropped 5 bases and J dropped 2 bases, with 13 bases sitting between them. The CDR3 has 15 residues. The data were taken from a study of identical twins. The study's findings and limits: Carriage of fewer insertions was seen in abundant cord blood beta clonotypes, whereas memory repertoires showed none.

Material for sequencing was naive T cells sorted from blood. The V call is TRBV6-1, the J call TRBJ2-1; D possibly corresponds to TRBD2 (6 bases). The source of this sequence is a man aged 18 to 35 in good health. This chain's CDR3 is CASSNPGETYNEQFF. CDR3 DNA: TGTGCCAGCAGTAATCCGGGGGAAACCTACAATGAGCAGTTCTTC.